The 5 T cell receptor beta chains in this list originate from one sample, sequenced in a study of cytomegalovirus exposure and HLA in healthy donors. The data were produced by immunoSEQ multiplex PCR, yet TCRdb's version contains in-frame clones alone and is incomplete. This sample has about 220,000 clones, with about 91% found just once. The sample comprised PBMCs. The source of these receptors is a woman under 30 in good health and CMV-seronegative.

This clone occurred once. The J gene is TRBJ2-2, the V gene TRBV10-3, with 7 bases aligning to TRBD1. Germline V gives CDR1 ENHRY, CDR2 SYGVKD. Germline trimming cut 7 bases from V and 1 base from J; bases unmatched to any gene: 3. CDR3 length: 14 residues. The CDR3 loop is CAITRDRNTGELFF. In DNA form, the CDR3 reads TGTGCCATCACCCGGGACAGGAACACCGGGGAGCTGTTTTTT.

This clone is a singleton in its sample. This rearrangement joins TRBV6-1 to TRBJ2-7; D perhaps matches TRBD2 (6 bases). V shed 1 base and J shed 4 bases, with 14 bases lying between them. Germline lookup yields CDR1 MNHNS and CDR2 SASEGT. The length of the CDR3 is 15 residues. The CDR3 spells CASSEEDGSWYEQYF. For the CDR3, the DNA is TGTGCCAGCAGTGAAGAGGACGGGAGTTGGTACGAGCAGTACTTC.

The J gene is TRBJ2-7, the V gene TRBV11-2; D is possibly TRBD1 (5 bases). The CDR3 has 14 residues. CDR1 and CDR2 (germline): SGHAT, FQNNGV. The V gene lost 1 base and the J gene lost 0 bases, with 7 bases spanning the gap. The CDR3 bases are TGTGCCAGCAGCTTAGTAGGGGACTCCTACGAGCAGTACTTC. Its protein product is CASSLVGDSYEQYF.

J is TRBJ2-3 and V is TRBV29-1; possible D gene TRBD2, 5 bases. This CDR3 contains 13 residues. The V end was cut by 7 bases, the J end by 2 bases, with 13 bases between. Germline loops: CDR1 SQVTM, CDR2 ANQGSEA. CDR3 sequence: CSGGGWDTDTQYF. The CDR3 bases are TGCAGCGGCGGCGGGTGGGACACAGATACGCAGTATTTT.

This chain connects TRBV6-5 to TRBJ1-5, with 7 bases lining up with TRBD1. This CDR3 contains 13 residues. After removal of 2 bases from V and 6 bases from J, the junction contained 1 base not matched to a gene. Germline CDR1 is MNHEY and CDR2 is SVGAGI. CDR3 protein: CASSYRGPQPQHF. CDR3 nucleotide sequence: TGTGCCAGCAGTTACAGGGGGCCTCAGCCCCAGCATTTT.